This T cell receptor (beta chain) was found in a study of cytomegalovirus exposure and HLA in healthy donors. Across the study: An earlier analysis identified 100 million to 130 million unique TCR beta sequences in some 170 million T cells.

Turning to this clone: The antigen is undetermined.

Per the germline V gene, CDR1 is MNHNY and CDR2 is SVGAGI (reference sequence). Trimming removed 2 bases from V and 4 bases from J, with 14 bases in between. The CDR3 spans 15 residues. The study's findings and limits: Being indistinguishable, some V segments were excluded, TRBV6-2 and TRBV6-3 among them. Further analysis was carried out later, and it showed several of the most significant clusters appearing linked to common viral pathogens. Reported results showed that the classifier diagnosed cytomegalovirus status with high specificity and sensitivity.

PCR used 60 Vbeta primers and 13 Jbeta primers. The table came from immunoSEQ multiplex PCR; TCRdb's copy has only in-frame clones and leaves some out. The sample has 90,000 to 120,000 clones, roughly 79% seen once. The J gene is TRBJ1-2, the V gene TRBV6-6; TRBD1 is a possible D gene (5 bases). Sequenced: PBMCs. The source of this sequence is a man aged 60 to 69 in good health and CMV-seropositive. CDR3 sequence (DNA): TGTGCCAGCAGTTACGGAAGGCGGCAGGGCTATGGCTACACCTTC. Its protein is CASSYGRRQGYGYTF.